These 7 T cell receptor beta chains were all obtained from the same sample, sequenced in a study of cytomegalovirus exposure and HLA in healthy donors. The assay was immunoSEQ multiplex PCR, and TCRdb's table has in-frame clones only and misses some. The data hold fewer than 150,000 clones, with around nine tenths observed a single time. Sequencing used PBMCs. These receptors all come from a man younger than 30 in good health and CMV-seropositive.

On this clone: Its ends do not fully match the called genes, so a read error is possible. This chain connects TRBV6-5 to TRBJ1-1, with no clear D. The CDR3 consists of 13 residues. The germline V gene has CDR1 MNHEY and CDR2 SVGAGI. The chain's CDR3 is CASTRGLNTEAFF. The CDR3 bases are TGTGCCAGCACCAGAGGGTTGAATACTGAAGCTTTCTTT.

The gene calls are TRBV21-1 and TRBJ1-5. TRBV21-1 is designated a pseudogene. The CDR3 covers 14 residues. The CDR3 DNA sequence: TGTGCCAGCAGCAAATGGGGGGTGAATCAGCCCCAGCATTTT. It is translated as CASSKWGVNQPQHF.

The chain carries TRBV4-1 and TRBJ2-7; TRBD2 agrees at 7 bases. The CDR3 consists of 17 residues. Germline values: CDR1 MGHRA, CDR2 YSYEKL. With V trimmed by 1 base and J by 0 bases, 9 bases remained unmatched. Here the CDR3 reads CASSQASSGQNSYEQYF. CDR3 sequence (DNA): TGCGCCAGCAGCCAAGCCTCTAGCGGCCAAAACTCCTACGAGCAGTACTTC.

The chain links TRBV29-1 to TRBJ2-7; weak D call: TRBD2 (6 bases). V was cut by 6 bases and J by 2 bases, with 14 bases left in between. Germline assignment: CDR1 SQVTM and CDR2 ANQGSEA. The CDR3 extends over 13 amino acids. CDR3: CSVAGGRTYEQYF. DNA for the CDR3: TGCAGCGTCGCCGGGGGACGGACCTACGAGCAGTACTTC.

V and J are TRBV9 and TRBJ2-5, with TRBD1 identical over 7 bases. From germline, CDR1 is SGDLS and CDR2 YYNGEE. There are 15 residues in the CDR3. V shed 4 bases, J shed 5 bases, and the junction held 11 bases outside the gene matches. CDR3 DNA: TGTGCCAGCAGCCCCCGGACAGGTCGGCCGGAGACCCAGTACTTC. It yields the protein CASSPRTGRPETQYF.

The chain links TRBV7-9 to TRBJ2-1; D might be TRBD1 (7 bases). V shed 3 bases and J shed 7 bases, with 19 bases lying between them. Germline CDR1 is SEHNR and CDR2 is FQNEAQ (reference sequence). This CDR3 is 16 amino acids long. CDR3: CASSFPTGRRQNEQFF. CDR3 bases: TGTGCCAGCAGCTTTCCGACAGGGAGGCGACAGAATGAGCAGTTCTTC. The full variable domain, rest sourced from reference TRBV7-9 and TRBJ2-1, is DTGVSQNPRHKITKRGQNVTFRCDPISEHNRLYWYRQTLGQGPEFLTYFQNEAQLEKSRLLSDRFSAERPKGSFSTLEIQRTEQGDSAMYLCASSFPTGRRQNEQFFGPGTRLTVL.

This chain joins TRBV19 and TRBJ2-7; 7 bases match TRBD2. The germline V gene encodes CDR1 LNHDA and CDR2 SQIVND (reference sequence). This CDR3 has 15 residues. Trimming at V came to 3 bases and at J to 2 bases, leaving 7 bases not matched to a gene. This CDR3 reads CASSIWSGGAYEQYF. The CDR3 nucleotides are TGTGCCAGTAGTATTTGGTCGGGAGGCGCCTACGAGCAGTACTTC.